The clone carrying this T cell receptor (beta chain) was counted at least ten times. No antigen is known for it. The CDR3 runs to 13 residues. The V end lost 1 base, the J end lost 1 base, and 5 bases lay between the germline ends. CDR1 is SGHVT and CDR2 is SQSDAQ in the germline V gene. With template switching, a universal primer site was added, and the cDNA carried unique molecular identifiers. Each CDR3 protein is one row after TCRdb ran MiXCR on the 5' RACE reads. This repertoire shows approximately 470,000 distinct CDR3 sequences, about 14% found once; its top ten account for about 0.52%. The donor group consisted entirely of healthy Caucasians. The data derive from a study of identical twins. Overall study results and limits: Low generation-probability sequences were in excess among twin-shared out-of-frame alpha sequences.

These same records also appear under a second study, on yellow fever vaccine responses in identical twins.

The TCR was taken from a woman between 18 and 29 years old in good health. This chain links TRBV7-4 with TRBJ2-7; D not certain. Input material: CD4+ T cells sorted from blood. Here the CDR3 reads CASSLETSYEQYF. CDR3 in DNA: TGTGCCAGCAGCTTAGAAACTTCCTACGAGCAGTACTTC.